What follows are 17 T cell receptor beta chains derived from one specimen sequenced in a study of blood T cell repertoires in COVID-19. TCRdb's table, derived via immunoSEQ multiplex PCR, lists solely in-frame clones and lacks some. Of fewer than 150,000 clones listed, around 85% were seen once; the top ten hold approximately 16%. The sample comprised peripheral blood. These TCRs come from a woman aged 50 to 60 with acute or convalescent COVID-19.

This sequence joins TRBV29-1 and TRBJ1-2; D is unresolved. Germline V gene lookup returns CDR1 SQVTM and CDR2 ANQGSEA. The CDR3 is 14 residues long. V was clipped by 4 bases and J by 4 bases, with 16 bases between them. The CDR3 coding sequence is TGCAGCGTTGCTTCTCCCCAGGTCATCTATGGCTACACCTTC. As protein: CSVASPQVIYGYTF.

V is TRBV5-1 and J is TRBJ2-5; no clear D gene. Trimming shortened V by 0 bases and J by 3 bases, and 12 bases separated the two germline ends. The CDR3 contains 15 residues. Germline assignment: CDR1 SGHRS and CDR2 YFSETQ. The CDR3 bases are TGCGCCAGCAGCTTGGACGGTCGCTCGGAAGAGACCCAGTACTTC. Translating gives CASSLDGRSEETQYF.

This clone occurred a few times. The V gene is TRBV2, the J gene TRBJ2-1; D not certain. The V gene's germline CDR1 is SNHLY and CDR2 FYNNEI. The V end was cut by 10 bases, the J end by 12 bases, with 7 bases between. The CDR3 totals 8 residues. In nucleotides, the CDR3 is TGTGCCACCCCGAGGCAGTTCTTC. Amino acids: CATPRQFF.

The chain's CDR3 is CASGPGQISNSPLHF. As DNA, the CDR3 is TGCGCCAGCGGCCCGGGACAGATCTCTAATTCACCCCTCCACTTT. The rearrangement uses TRBV5-1 and TRBJ1-6; 7 bases are a match to TRBD1. V lost 7 bases and J lost 6; bases outside the gene matches: 10. Germline CDR1 reads SGHRS; CDR2 reads YFSETQ. This CDR3 has 15 amino acids.

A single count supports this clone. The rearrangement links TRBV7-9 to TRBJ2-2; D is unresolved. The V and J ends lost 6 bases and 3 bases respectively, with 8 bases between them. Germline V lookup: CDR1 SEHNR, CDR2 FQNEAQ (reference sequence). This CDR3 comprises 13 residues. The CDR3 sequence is CASSSTDTGELFF. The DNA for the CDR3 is TGTGCCAGCAGTTCTACGGACACCGGGGAGCTGTTTTTT.

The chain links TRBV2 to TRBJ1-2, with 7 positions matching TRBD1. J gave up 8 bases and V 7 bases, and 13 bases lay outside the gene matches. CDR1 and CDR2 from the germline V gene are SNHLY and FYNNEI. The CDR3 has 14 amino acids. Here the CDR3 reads CASTRGQVTLGYTF. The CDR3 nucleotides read TGTGCCAGCACCCGAGGACAGGTTACACTCGGCTACACCTTC.

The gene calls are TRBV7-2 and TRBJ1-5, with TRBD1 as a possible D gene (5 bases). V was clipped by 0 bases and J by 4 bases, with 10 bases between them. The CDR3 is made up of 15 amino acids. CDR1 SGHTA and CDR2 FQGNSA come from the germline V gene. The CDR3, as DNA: TGTGCCAGCAGCTTAGCCGGGACTAATAATCAGCCCCAGCATTTT. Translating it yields CASSLAGTNNQPQHF.

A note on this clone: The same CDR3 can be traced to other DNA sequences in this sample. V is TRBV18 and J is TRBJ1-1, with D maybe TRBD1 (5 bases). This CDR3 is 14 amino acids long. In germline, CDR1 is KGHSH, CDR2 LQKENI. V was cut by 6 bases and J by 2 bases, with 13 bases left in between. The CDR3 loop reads CASSPSQGNTEAFF. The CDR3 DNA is TGTGCCAGCTCCCCAAGCCAGGGTAACACTGAAGCTTTCTTT.

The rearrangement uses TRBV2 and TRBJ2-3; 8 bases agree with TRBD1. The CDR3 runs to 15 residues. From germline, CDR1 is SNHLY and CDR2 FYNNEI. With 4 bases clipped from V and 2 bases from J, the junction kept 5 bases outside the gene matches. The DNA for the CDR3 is TGTGCCAGCAGTGTTCAGGGACAGGTCACAGATACGCAGTATTTT. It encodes CASSVQGQVTDTQYF.

DNA for the CDR3: TGTGCCTGGAGTCAGGGGGCCTCTCATACCACTCTCTATGGCTACACCTTC. This gives the protein CAWSQGASHTTLYGYTF. This sequence joins TRBV30 and TRBJ1-2; 8 nucleotides agree with TRBD1. CDR1 and CDR2 (germline): GTSNPN, SVGIG (reference sequence). Unmatched junction bases numbered 15, after V lost 2 bases and J lost 4 bases. This CDR3 is built from 17 residues.

The CDR3 spells CASRDDKFSGNTIYF. CDR3 DNA sequence: TGTGCCAGCAGGGATGACAAATTCTCAGGAAACACCATATATTTT. This chain uses TRBV2 with TRBJ1-3; D is ambiguous. Germline CDR1 is SNHLY and CDR2 is FYNNEI. The V end was cut by 6 bases, the J end by 4 bases, with 16 bases between. The CDR3 has 15 residues.

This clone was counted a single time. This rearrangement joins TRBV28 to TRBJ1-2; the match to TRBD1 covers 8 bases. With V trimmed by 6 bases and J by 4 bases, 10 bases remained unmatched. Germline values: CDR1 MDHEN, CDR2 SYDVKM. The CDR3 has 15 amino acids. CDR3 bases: TGTGCCAGCAGCATTTATGGACAGGGAGGCTATGGCTACACCTTC. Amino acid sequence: CASSIYGQGGYGYTF.

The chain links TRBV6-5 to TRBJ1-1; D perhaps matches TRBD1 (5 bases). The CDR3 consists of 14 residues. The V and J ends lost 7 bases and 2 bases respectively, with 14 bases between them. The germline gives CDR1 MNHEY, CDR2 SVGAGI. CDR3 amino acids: CASTMGGSNTEAFF. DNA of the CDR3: TGTGCCAGCACCATGGGGGGTTCCAACACTGAAGCTTTCTTT.

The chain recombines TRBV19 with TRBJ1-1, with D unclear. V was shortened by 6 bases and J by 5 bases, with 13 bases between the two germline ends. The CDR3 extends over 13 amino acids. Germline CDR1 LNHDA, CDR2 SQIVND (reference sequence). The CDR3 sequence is CASRRKVRTEAFF. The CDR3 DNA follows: TGTGCCAGTAGGAGGAAGGTGAGGACTGAAGCTTTCTTT. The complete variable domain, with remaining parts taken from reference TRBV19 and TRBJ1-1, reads DGGITQSPKYLFRKEGQNVTLSCEQNLNHDAMYWYRQDPGQGLRLIYYSQIVNDFQKGDIAEGYSVSREKKESFPLTVTSAQKNPTAFYLCASRRKVRTEAFFGQGTRLTVV.

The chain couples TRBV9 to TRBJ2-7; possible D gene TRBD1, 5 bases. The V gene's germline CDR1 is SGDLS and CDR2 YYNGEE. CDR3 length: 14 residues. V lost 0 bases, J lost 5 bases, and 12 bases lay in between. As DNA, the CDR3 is TGTGCCAGCAGCGTAGATGGGGCTCGGAACGAGCAGTACTTC. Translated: CASSVDGARNEQYF. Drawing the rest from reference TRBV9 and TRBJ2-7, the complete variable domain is DSGVTQTPKHLITATGQRVTLRCSPRSGDLSVYWYQQSLDQGLQFLIQYYNGEERAKGNILERFSAQQFPDLHSELNLSSLELGDSALYFCASSVDGARNEQYFGPGTRLTVT.

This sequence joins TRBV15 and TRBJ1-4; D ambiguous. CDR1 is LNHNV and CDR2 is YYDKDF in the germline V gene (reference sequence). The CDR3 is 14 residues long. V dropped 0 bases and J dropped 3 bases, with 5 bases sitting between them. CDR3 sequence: CATSREVANEKLFF. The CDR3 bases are TGTGCCACCAGCAGAGAGGTAGCTAATGAAAAACTGTTTTTT.

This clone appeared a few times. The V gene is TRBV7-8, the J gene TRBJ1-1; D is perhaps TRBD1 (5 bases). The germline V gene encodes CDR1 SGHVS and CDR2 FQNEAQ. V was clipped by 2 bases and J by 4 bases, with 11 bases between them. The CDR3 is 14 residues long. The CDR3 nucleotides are TGTGCCAGCAGCTTAAGGGGCGCTAGCACTGAAGCTTTCTTT. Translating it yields CASSLRGASTEAFF.